The entry that follows covers one T cell receptor beta chain sequence. Antigen: not known. These data originate in a study of CD8+ T cells in alopecia areata. Study results and limitations: Uncertainty remains about how baseline CD8+ expansion links to response, with one nonresponder. Significant decreases in scalp clonality and expanded CD8+ clones followed tofacitinib treatment. Sequencing of scalp samples also captures resident alphabeta T cells of normal skin.

This CDR3 has 13 residues. Trimming took 2 bases from V and 0 from J, leaving 6 bases between them. The germline V gene encodes CDR1 GTSNPN and CDR2 SVGIG (reference sequence). RNA extraction was followed by reverse transcription into cDNA, which acted as the sequencing template. Libraries were prepared by immunoSEQ multiplex PCR; TCRdb keeps only in-frame clonotypes and omits some of them. The sample comprises about 190,000 clones, approximately 60% of which are singletons, and less than 0.8% rests with the top ten. Treatment: oral pan-JAK inhibitor, 5-10 mg twice daily. The investigators collected lesional scalp punch biopsies and peripheral blood from alopecia areata patients.

The chain links TRBV30 to TRBJ2-3; D ambiguous. The clonotype was recovered from a human donor with alopecia areata. Here the sequenced sample was CD4+ T cells sorted from blood, taken at week 4, from a patient treated with tofacitinib. The CDR3 protein is CAWSRSSTDTQYF. In nucleotides, the CDR3 is TGTGCCTGGAGTCGGTCCAGCACAGATACGCAGTATTTT.